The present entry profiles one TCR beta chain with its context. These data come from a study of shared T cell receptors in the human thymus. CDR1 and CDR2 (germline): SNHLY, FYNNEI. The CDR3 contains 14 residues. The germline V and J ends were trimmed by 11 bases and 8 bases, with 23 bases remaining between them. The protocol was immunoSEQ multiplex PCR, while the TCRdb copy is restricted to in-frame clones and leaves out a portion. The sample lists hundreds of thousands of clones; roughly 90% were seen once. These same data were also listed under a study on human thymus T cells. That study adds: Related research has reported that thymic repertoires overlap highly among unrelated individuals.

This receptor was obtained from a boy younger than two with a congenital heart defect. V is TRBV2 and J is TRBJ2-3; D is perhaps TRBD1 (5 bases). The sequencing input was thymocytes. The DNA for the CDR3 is TGTGCCCGCCAGGGTCGAGGAAACCGTGGTACGCAGTATTTT. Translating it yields CARQGRGNRGTQYF. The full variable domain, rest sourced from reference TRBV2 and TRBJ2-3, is EPEVTQTPSHQVTQMGQEVILRCVPISNHLYFYWYRQILGQKVEFLVSFYNNEISEKSEIFDDQFSVERPDGSNFTLKIRSTKLEDSAMYFCARQGRGNRGTQYFGPGTRLTVL.